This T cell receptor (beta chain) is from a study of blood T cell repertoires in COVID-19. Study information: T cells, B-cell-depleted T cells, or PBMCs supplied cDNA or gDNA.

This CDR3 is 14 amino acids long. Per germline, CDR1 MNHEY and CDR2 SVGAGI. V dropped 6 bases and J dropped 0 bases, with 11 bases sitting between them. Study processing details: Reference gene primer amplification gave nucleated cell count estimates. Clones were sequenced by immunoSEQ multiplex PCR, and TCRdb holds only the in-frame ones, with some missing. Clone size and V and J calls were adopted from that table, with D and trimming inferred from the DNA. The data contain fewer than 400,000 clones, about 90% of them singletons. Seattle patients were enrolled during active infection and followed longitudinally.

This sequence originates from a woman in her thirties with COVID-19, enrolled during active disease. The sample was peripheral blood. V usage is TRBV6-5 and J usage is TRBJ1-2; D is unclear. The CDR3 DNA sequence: TGTGCCAGCAGCTCGGTCCCGACTAACTATGGCTACACCTTC. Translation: CASSSVPTNYGYTF.